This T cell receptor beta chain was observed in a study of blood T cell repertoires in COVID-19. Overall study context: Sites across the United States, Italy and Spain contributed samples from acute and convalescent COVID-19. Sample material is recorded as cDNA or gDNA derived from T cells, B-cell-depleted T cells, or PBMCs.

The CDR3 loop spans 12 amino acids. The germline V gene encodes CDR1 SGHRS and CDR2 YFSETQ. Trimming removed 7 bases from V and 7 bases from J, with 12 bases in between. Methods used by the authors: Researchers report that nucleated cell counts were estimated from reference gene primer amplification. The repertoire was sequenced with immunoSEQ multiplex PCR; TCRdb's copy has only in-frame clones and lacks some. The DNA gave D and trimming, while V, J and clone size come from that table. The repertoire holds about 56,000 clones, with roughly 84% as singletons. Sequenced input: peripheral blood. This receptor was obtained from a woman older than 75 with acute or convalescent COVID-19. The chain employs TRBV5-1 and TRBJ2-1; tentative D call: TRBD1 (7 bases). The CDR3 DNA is TGCGCCAGCGAGGGGGCGGGAAATGAGCAGTTCTTC. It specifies CASEGAGNEQFF.